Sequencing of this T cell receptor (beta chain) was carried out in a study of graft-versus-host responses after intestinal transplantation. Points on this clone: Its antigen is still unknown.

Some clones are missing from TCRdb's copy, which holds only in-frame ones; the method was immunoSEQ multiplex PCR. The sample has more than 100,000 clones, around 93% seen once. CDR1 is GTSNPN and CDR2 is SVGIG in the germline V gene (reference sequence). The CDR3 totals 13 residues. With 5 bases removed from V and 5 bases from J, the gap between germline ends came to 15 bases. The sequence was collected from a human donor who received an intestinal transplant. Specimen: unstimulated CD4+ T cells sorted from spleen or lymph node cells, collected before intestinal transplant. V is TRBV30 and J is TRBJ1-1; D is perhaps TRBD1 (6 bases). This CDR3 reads CAWARGGGTEAFF. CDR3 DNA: TGTGCCTGGGCTCGAGGGGGAGGGACTGAAGCTTTCTTT.